This entry concerns a single TCR beta chain. The antigen is unknown. This sample was taken from a study of cytomegalovirus exposure and HLA in healthy donors. About the research overall: HLA-typed donors were the source of about 85 million unique TCRs, which an early data release held.

Amplification used 60 Vbeta primers and 13 Jbeta primers. Using immunoSEQ multiplex PCR, the repertoire was profiled, and TCRdb retains in-frame clones only, with some absent. The data contain 100,000 to 150,000 clones, around 80% of them singletons. Study-wide results and caveats: Judged likely to be a sequencing artifact was a cluster of highly shared sequence variants.

Germline values: CDR1 SGHTA, CDR2 FQGNSA. With 3 bases removed from V and 3 bases from J, the gap between germline ends came to 8 bases. CDR3 length: 14 residues. This receptor was taken from a female donor in good health and CMV-seronegative. V gene TRBV7-2 combines with J gene TRBJ2-2, with a weak D call TRBD2 (5 bases). Sequences were obtained from PBMCs. CDR3 amino acids: CASSLASYTGELFF. The CDR3, as DNA: TGTGCCAGCAGCTTGGCTAGCTACACCGGGGAGCTGTTTTTT.